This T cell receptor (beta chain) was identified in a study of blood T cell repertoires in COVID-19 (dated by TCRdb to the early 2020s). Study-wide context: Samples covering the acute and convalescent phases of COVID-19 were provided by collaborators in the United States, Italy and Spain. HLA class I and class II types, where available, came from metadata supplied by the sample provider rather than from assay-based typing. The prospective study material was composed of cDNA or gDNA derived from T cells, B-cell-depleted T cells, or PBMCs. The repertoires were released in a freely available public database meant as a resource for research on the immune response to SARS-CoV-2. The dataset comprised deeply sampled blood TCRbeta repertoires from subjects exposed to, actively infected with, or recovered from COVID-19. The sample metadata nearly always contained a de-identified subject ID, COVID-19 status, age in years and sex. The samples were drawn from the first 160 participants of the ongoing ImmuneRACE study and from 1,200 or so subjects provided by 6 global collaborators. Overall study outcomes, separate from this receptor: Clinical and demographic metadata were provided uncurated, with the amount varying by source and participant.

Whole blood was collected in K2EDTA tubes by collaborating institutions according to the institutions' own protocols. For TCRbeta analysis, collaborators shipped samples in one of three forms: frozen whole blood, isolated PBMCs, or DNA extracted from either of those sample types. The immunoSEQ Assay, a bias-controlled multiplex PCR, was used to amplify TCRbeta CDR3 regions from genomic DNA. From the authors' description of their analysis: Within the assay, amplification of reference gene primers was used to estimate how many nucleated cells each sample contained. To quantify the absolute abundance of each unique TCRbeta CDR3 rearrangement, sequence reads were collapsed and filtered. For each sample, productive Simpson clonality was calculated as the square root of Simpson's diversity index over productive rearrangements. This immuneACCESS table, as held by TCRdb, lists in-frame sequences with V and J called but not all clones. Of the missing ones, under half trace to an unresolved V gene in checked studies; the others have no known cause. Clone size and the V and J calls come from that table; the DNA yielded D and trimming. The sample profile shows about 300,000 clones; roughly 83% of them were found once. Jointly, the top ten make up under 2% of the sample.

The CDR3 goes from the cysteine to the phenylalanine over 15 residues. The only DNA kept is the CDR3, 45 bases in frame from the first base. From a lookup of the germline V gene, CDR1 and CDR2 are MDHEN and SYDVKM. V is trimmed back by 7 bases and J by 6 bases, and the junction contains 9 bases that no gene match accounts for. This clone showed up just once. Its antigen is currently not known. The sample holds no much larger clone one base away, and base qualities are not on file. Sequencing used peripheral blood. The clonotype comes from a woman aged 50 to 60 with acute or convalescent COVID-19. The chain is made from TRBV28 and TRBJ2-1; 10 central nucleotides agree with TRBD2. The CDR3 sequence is CASNWLAGERNEQFF. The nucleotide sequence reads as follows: TGTGCCAGCAATTGGCTAGCGGGGGAACGCAATGAGCAGTTCTTC.